This T cell receptor (beta chain) was sequenced in a study of blood T cell repertoires in COVID-19. Study summary: Specimens from acute and convalescent COVID-19 originated in the United States, Italy and Spain. The cDNA or gDNA used as material had been derived from T cells, B-cell-depleted T cells, or PBMCs.

Authors' methods: By means of reference gene primer amplification, nucleated cell counts were estimated. Using immunoSEQ multiplex PCR, the repertoire was profiled, and TCRdb retains in-frame clones only, with some absent. V and J calls and clone size come straight from that table; D and trimming were deduced from the DNA. This sample has 100,000 to 150,000 clones, with roughly 85% found just once. CDR1 LNHDA and CDR2 SQIVND come from the germline V gene (reference sequence). The CDR3 runs 16 residues. The V end lost 4 bases, the J end lost 3 bases, and 16 bases lay between the germline ends. This TCR derives from a man aged 80 or over with active or convalescent COVID-19. The specimen sequenced was peripheral blood. V is TRBV19 and J is TRBJ1-3; D remains ambiguous. The CDR3 spells CASSKALSASGNTIYF. CDR3 sequence (DNA): TGTGCCAGTAGTAAGGCATTAAGTGCTAGTGGAAACACCATATATTTT.